The present entry profiles one TCR beta chain with its context. Its cognate antigen is unknown. These data originate in a study of shared clonotypes between healthy human individuals. Across the whole study: Aged between 18 and 49, the donors were a couple of women and three men. Overall study results and limits: Among donors, sharing of clonotypes was expected to be affected by sequencing depth.

Trimming left V 4 bases short and J 2 bases short, with 13 bases between. There are 14 residues in the CDR3. Looked up from germline, CDR1 is SGDLS and CDR2 is YYNGEE. Scientists sequenced DNA from unsorted PBMC on ten immunoSEQ deep assay plates. The assay was immunoSEQ multiplex PCR, and TCRdb's table has in-frame clones only and misses some. The data hold around 500,000 clones, with around 75% observed a single time. Adult donors, all healthy and HIV-negative, had no recent acute infections or vaccinations. The TCR comes from a woman between 40 and 55 years old in good health. Some clones in this sample may be carry-over from other donors' samples. The V call is TRBV9, the J call TRBJ2-7; a weak D match, TRBD1 (5 bases). Sequenced: PBMCs. The CDR3 DNA is TGTGCCAGCAGCCCATCGACAGCAGCCTACGAGCAGTACTTC. It encodes CASSPSTAAYEQYF.